Below are 16 T cell receptor beta chains sequenced from a single sample in a study of blood T cells in healthy people across ages. The second PCR ran about 6 to 12 cycles with a sample-barcoded 5' primer and J-beta primers. TCRdb ran MiXCR on the 5' RACE reads and lists one entry per CDR3 protein. Here the sample spans roughly 1.5 million distinct CDR3 sequences, approximately 43% being singletons. Material for sequencing was blood. The receptors derive from a woman under 30 in good health.

This clonotype was found a few times. V usage is TRBV12-3 or TRBV12-4 and J usage is TRBJ1-5; 7 bases agree with TRBD1. The ends lost 5 bases at V and 7 bases at J; junction bases unmatched: 8. The CDR3 is 14 residues long. The CDR3 is CASSARQGGQPQHF. CDR3 nucleotides: TGTGCCAGCAGTGCCCGACAGGGCGGACAGCCCCAGCATTTT.

This sequence joins TRBV6-2 or TRBV6-3 and TRBJ2-1; 8 nucleotides align to TRBD2. The CDR3 totals 17 residues. The V segment lost 0 bases and the J segment 2 bases; nucleotides outside the gene matches: 6. CDR1 and CDR2 (germline): MNHEY, SVGEGT. CDR3 residues: CASSYSGGAGAYNEQFF. The CDR3 DNA reads TGTGCCAGCAGTTACTCGGGGGGAGCGGGAGCCTACAATGAGCAGTTCTTC.

V and J are TRBV29-1 and TRBJ2-3; D remains unclear. Between the trimmed V and J ends, which lost 8 bases and 5 bases, there was a span of 14 bases. CDR1 is SQVTM, CDR2 ANQGSEA, per germline. The CDR3 has 12 amino acids. The CDR3 here is CSPPVGRDTQYF. CDR3 in DNA: TGCAGCCCCCCAGTCGGGCGAGATACGCAGTATTTT.

This clonotype was detected a few times. This rearrangement joins TRBV7-8 to TRBJ2-7; 10 nucleotides align to TRBD1. The CDR3 sequence is 14 residues long. Germline-derived CDR1 and CDR2 are SGHVS and FQNEAQ. The V gene end was trimmed by 5 bases and the J gene end by 5 bases; junction bases not matched to a gene: 6. The CDR3 coding sequence is TGTGCCAGCAGCGGTCGGGACAGGGGTAACGAGCAGTACTTC. As protein: CASSGRDRGNEQYF.

This clonotype was recorded a few times. The chain couples TRBV9 to TRBJ2-5; D is unclear. Germline-derived CDR1 and CDR2 are SGDLS and YYNGEE. The CDR3 sequence is 16 residues long. Trimming cost V 0 bases and J 8 bases, with 20 bases left between them. The CDR3 region has the DNA TGTGCCAGCAGCGTAGGTTCGTCGCCCGATTTAACTACCCAGTACTTC. Encoded protein: CASSVGSSPDLTTQYF.

This chain joins TRBV10-3 and TRBJ2-7; D gene uncertain. The CDR3 spans 12 residues. Trimming left V 4 bases short and J 3 bases short, with 7 bases between. CDR1 is ENHRY and CDR2 is SYGVKD in the germline V gene. CDR3 in DNA: TGTGCCATCAGTGCCGGCAGCTACGAGCAGTACTTC. Its protein is CAISAGSYEQYF.

The chain links TRBV15 to TRBJ2-1, with 11 bases matching TRBD2. The CDR3 is 16 amino acids. The ends lost 2 bases at V and 6 bases at J; junction bases unmatched: 6. Germline values: CDR1 LNHNV, CDR2 YYDKDF (reference sequence). The CDR3 DNA reads as TGTGCCACCAGCAGACCCACTAGCGGGAGAACCAATGAGCAGTTCTTC. It specifies CATSRPTSGRTNEQFF.

As to this clonotype: Its ends do not fully match the called genes, so a read error is possible. V and J are TRBV10-3 and TRBJ1-5; perhaps TRBD1 as D (5 bases). Germline assignment: CDR1 ENHRY and CDR2 SYGVKD. This CDR3 contains 16 residues. This CDR3 is CAISDHLGVSNRPQHF. DNA for the CDR3: TGTGCCATCAGTGATCATCTGGGGGTGAGCAATCGGCCCCAGCATTTT.

The chain is built from TRBV15 and TRBJ2-7, with D unclear. Germline V CDR1 and CDR2: LNHNV, YYDKDF (reference sequence). There are 14 residues in the CDR3. The V end was cut by 5 bases, the J end by 5 bases, with 16 bases between. The DNA for the CDR3 is TGTGCCACCAGCGCTTCAGCTACGGTGAACGAGCAGTACTTC. It is translated as CATSASATVNEQYF. The variable domain in full, completed from reference TRBV15 and TRBJ2-7, reads DAMVIQNPRYQVTQFGKPVTLSCSQTLNHNVMYWYQQKSSQAPKLLFHYYDKDFNNEADTPDNFQSRRPNTSFCFLDIRSPGLGDTAMYLCATSASATVNEQYFGPGTRLTVT.

This clonotype came up a few times. The J gene is TRBJ2-1, the V gene TRBV7-2, with D unclear. This CDR3 has 13 residues. The germline V gene has CDR1 SGHTA and CDR2 FQGNSA. V was trimmed by 5 bases and J by 9 bases, leaving 14 bases between them. The CDR3 coding sequence is TGTGCCAGCAGCGACCCGGAAAGTGGTGAGCAGTTCTTC. This translates into CASSDPESGEQFF.

The chain recombines TRBV12-3 or TRBV12-4 with TRBJ1-6, with a possible D match to TRBD1 (5 bases). With 8 bases removed from V and 6 bases from J, the gap between germline ends came to 11 bases. The CDR3 spans 13 residues. CDR3 sequence: CASYGQGNSPLHF. CDR3 in DNA: TGTGCCAGCTACGGTCAGGGTAATTCACCCCTCCACTTT.

The chain uses TRBV6-6 and TRBJ1-1, with 7 bases that match TRBD1. The CDR3 is made up of 13 amino acids. Losses at the gene ends were 1 base for V and 7 bases for J; bases not matched to a gene: 3. Germline CDR1 reads MNHNY; CDR2 reads SVGAGI (reference sequence). The CDR3 spells CASSYYGQDEAFF. CDR3 in DNA: TGTGCCAGCAGTTACTATGGACAGGATGAAGCTTTCTTT.

The rearrangement links TRBV7-2 to TRBJ2-3; TRBD1 matches at 11 bases. This CDR3 comprises 16 residues. Losses at the gene ends were 2 bases for V and 1 base for J; bases not matched to a gene: 2. The germline CDR1 and CDR2 sequences are SGHTA and FQGNSA. The CDR3 DNA reads as TGTGCCAGCAGCTTAAGGACAGGGGGCGGCACAGATACGCAGTATTTT. Its translation: CASSLRTGGGTDTQYF.

The chain is built from TRBV10-3 and TRBJ1-2; a weak D match, TRBD1 (6 bases). Germline V gives CDR1 ENHRY, CDR2 SYGVKD. V gave up 0 bases and J gave up 4 bases, with 9 bases separating them. This CDR3 comprises 14 residues. The CDR3 sequence is CAISESGQTYGYTF. The CDR3 coding sequence is TGTGCCATCAGTGAGTCAGGACAGACCTATGGCTACACCTTC.

This clonotype was counted between two and nine times. The chain couples TRBV20-1 to TRBJ1-4; D remains ambiguous. Trimming left V 7 bases short and J 4 bases short, with 10 bases between. Germline V gene data show CDR1 as DFQATT and CDR2 as SNEGSKA (reference sequence). The CDR3 contains 12 residues. CDR3 loop: CSERMVNEKLFF. As DNA, the CDR3 is TGCAGTGAGAGGATGGTTAATGAAAAACTGTTTTTT.

This clonotype was picked up a small number of times. The chain joins TRBV20-1 to TRBJ1-2; 7 positions agree with TRBD1. The ends lost 4 bases at V and 2 bases at J; junction bases unmatched: 4. CDR1 and CDR2 (germline): DFQATT, SNEGSKA (reference sequence). CDR3 length: 13 residues. CDR3 residues: CSAIDRVNYGYTF. The CDR3 DNA sequence: TGCAGTGCTATTGACAGGGTGAACTATGGCTACACCTTC.